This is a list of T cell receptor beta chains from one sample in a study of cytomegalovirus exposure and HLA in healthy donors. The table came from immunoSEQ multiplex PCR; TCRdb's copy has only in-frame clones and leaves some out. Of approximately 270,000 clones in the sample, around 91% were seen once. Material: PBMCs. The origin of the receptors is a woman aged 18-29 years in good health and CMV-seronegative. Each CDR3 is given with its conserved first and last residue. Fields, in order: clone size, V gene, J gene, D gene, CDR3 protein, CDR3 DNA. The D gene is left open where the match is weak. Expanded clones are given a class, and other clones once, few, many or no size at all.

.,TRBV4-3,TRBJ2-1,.,CASSQDQATSYNEQFF,TGCGCCAGCAGCCAAGATCAGGCGACCTCCTACAATGAGCAGTTCTTC
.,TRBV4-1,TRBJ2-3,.,CASSQRQFISTDTQYF,TGCGCCAGCAGCCAGCGACAGTTCATCAGCACAGATACGCAGTATTTT
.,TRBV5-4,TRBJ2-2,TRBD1,CASSPGQGASWELFF,TGTGCCAGCAGCCCGGGACAGGGGGCTTCCTGGGAGCTGTTTTTT
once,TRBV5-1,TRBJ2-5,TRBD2,CASSSGTSGGETQYF,TGCGCCAGCAGCTCAGGGACTAGCGGGGGAGAGACCCAGTACTTC
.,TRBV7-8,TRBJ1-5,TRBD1,CASSLGTGDQPQHF,TGTGCCAGCAGCTTAGGGACAGGGGATCAGCCCCAGCATTTT
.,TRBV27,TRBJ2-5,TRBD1,CASKTDREETQYF,TGTGCCAGCAAAACGGACAGGGAAGAGACCCAGTACTTC
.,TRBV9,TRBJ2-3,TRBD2,CASSVLAGSTDTQYF,TGTGCCAGCAGCGTTTTAGCGGGGAGCACAGATACGCAGTATTTT
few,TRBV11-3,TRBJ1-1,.,CASSLDPWNTEAFF,TGTGCCAGCAGCTTAGATCCCTGGAACACTGAAGCTTTCTTT
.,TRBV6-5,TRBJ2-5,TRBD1,CASSPTGVETQYF,TGTGCCAGCAGCCCGACAGGGGTGGAGACCCAGTACTTC
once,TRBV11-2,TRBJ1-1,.,CASSPQVAAGTEAFF,TGTGCCAGCAGCCCTCAGGTTGCGGCGGGGACTGAAGCTTTCTTT
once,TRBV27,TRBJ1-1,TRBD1,CASSLLRQGDTEAFF,TGTGCCAGCAGTTTATTGCGACAGGGGGACACTGAAGCTTTCTTT
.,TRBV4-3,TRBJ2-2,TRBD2,CASSQDIGLATGGGELFF,TGCGCCAGCAGCCAAGATATAGGACTAGCGACTGGCGGCGGGGAGCTGTTTTTT
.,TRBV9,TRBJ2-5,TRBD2,CASSVEGLAGGVETQYF,TGTGCCAGCAGCGTAGAGGGACTAGCGGGGGGTGTAGAGACCCAGTACTTC
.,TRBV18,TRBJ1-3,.,CASVESQVTRNTIYF,TGTGCCAGCGTAGAATCACAGGTCACCAGGAACACCATATATTTT
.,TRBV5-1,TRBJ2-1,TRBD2,CASSWTSSSYNEQFF,TGCGCCAGCAGCTGGACTAGCAGCTCCTACAATGAGCAGTTCTTC
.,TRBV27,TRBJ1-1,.,CASSPLILKGTPMNTEAFF,TGTGCCAGCAGTCCACTCATCTTGAAAGGGACACCGATGAACACTGAAGCTTTCTTT
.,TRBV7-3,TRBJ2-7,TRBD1,CASSLRGGGPYEQYF,TGTGCCAGCAGCCTAAGAGGGGGCGGCCCTTACGAGCAGTACTTC
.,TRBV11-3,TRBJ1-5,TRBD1,CASSRTPWGQTGSQPQHF,TGTGCCAGCAGCCGAACCCCCTGGGGGCAGACAGGGAGTCAGCCCCAGCATTTT
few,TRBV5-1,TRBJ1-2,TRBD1,CASSLVGTDYGYTF,TGCGCCAGCAGCTTGGTAGGGACAGATTATGGCTACACCTTC